This T cell receptor (beta chain) was sequenced during a study of cytomegalovirus exposure and HLA in healthy donors. A word on this clone: No antigen is known for it.

The donors were in the roughly 110-subject validation cohort, distinct from the approximately 730-subject first cohort. Trimming removed 0 bases from V and 7 bases from J; junction bases left unmatched: 7. CDR1 is SGHNT and CDR2 is YYREEE in the germline V gene (reference sequence). The CDR3 spans 15 residues. Only in-frame clones appear in the TCRdb table, and some are missing; sequencing was by immunoSEQ multiplex PCR. This table has under 200,000 clones, under 90% appearing once. General study findings and limits: Most TCR sequences showed up rarely, but some public TCRs showed up in many donors.

The sequencing sample was made of PBMCs. This receptor was obtained from a man between 18 and 35 years old in good health and CMV-seropositive. The chain recombines TRBV5-4 with TRBJ2-7; 10 bases are a match to TRBD2. CDR3 residues: CASSLALAGVEEQYF. CDR3 coding DNA: TGTGCCAGCAGCTTGGCGCTAGCGGGAGTGGAAGAGCAGTACTTC.